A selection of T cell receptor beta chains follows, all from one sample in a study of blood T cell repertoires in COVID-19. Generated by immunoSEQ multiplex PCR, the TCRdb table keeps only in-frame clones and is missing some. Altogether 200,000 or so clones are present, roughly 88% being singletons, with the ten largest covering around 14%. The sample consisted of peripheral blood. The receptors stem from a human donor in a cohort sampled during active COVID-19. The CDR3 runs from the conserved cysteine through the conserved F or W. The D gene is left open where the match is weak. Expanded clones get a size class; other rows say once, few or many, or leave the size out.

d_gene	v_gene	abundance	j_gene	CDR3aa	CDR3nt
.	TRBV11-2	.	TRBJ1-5	CASSLDRGQPQHF	TGTGCCAGCAGCTTAGATAGGGGTCAGCCCCAGCATTTT
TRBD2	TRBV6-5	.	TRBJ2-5	CASSSSSGRRGETQYF	TGTGCCAGCAGTTCCTCTAGCGGGAGGCGTGGGGAGACCCAGTACTTC
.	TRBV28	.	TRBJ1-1	CASSLIQGSTGAEAFF	TGTGCCAGCAGTCTCATACAGGGCTCAACAGGCGCTGAAGCTTTCTTT
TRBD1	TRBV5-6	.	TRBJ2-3	CASSSGTVSSTDTQYF	TGTGCCAGCAGCTCCGGGACAGTGAGTAGCACAGATACGCAGTATTTT
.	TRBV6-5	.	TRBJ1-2	CASSYRGARGYTF	TGTGCCAGCAGTTACCGGGGGGCGCGGGGCTACACCTTC
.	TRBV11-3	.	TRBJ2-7	CASSLGTGTPNEEQYF	TGTGCCAGCAGCTTAGGTACCGGGACACCGAATGAAGAGCAGTACTTC
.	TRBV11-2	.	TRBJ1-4	CASSARMASNEKLFF	TGTGCCAGCAGCGCCAGGATGGCGTCTAATGAAAAACTGTTTTTT
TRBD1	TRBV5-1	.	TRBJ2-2	CASSLSSVGDRLTGELFF	TGCGCCAGCAGCCTTTCCTCCGTCGGGGACAGGTTGACCGGGGAGCTGTTTTTT
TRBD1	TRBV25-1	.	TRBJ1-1	CASSDRTGGFEAFF	TGTGCCAGCAGTGACAGGACAGGGGGCTTTGAAGCTTTCTTT
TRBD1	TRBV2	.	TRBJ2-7	CASSERGGAFEQYF	TGTGCCAGCAGTGAAAGAGGGGGCGCGTTCGAGCAGTACTTC
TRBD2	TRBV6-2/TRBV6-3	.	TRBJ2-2	CASSQPRTSGSPGELFF	TGTGCCAGCAGCCAACCCCGGACTAGCGGGAGTCCCGGGGAGCTGTTTTTT
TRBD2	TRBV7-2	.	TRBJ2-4	CASSPGLGAGGNIQYF	TGTGCCAGCAGCCCGGGACTAGGGGCCGGGGGGAACATTCAGTACTTC
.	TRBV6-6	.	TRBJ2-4	CASSSTTGAGWNIQYF	TGTGCCAGCAGTTCCACGACAGGCGCCGGTTGGAACATTCAGTACTTC
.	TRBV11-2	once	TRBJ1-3	CASSLNRDANSGNTIYF	TGTGCCAGCAGCTTAAACAGGGATGCCAACTCTGGAAACACCATATATTTT
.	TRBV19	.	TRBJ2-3	CASSISGSSTDTQYF	TGTGCCAGTAGTATAAGCGGATCTAGCACAGATACGCAGTATTTT
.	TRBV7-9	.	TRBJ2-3	CASSSDAVGDTQYF	TGTGCCAGCAGCTCCGATGCCGTCGGAGATACGCAGTATTTT
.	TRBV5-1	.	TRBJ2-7	CASSLGQGSYEQYF	TGCGCCAGCAGCTTGGGGCAGGGCTCCTACGAGCAGTACTTC
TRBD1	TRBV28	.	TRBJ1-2	CASRGTGSIYYGYTF	TGTGCCAGCAGGGGGACAGGAAGTATTTACTATGGCTACACCTTC
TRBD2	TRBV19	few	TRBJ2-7	CASSIVPSSGEQYF	TGTGCCAGTAGTATAGTCCCATCTAGCGGCGAGCAGTACTTC
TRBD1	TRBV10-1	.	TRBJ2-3	CASSSQGAPDTQYF	TGCGCCAGCAGTTCACAGGGGGCCCCAGATACGCAGTATTTT
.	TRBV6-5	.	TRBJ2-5	CASSQDRSVAETQYF	TGTGCCAGCAGTCAGGACAGAAGTGTAGCAGAGACCCAGTACTTC
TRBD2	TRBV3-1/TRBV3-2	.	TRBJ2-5	CASSPKAGGETQYF	TGTGCCAGCAGTCCGAAAGCGGGAGGGGAGACCCAGTACTTC
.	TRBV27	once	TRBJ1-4	CASSLGRGNEKLFF	TGTGCCAGCAGTTTGGGAAGGGGAAATGAAAAACTGTTTTTT